One sample yielded the 2 T cell receptor beta chains listed below, sequenced in a study of molecular identifiers for immune sequencing clone quantification. TCRdb re-analysed the PCR reads in MiXCR, keeping a single row per CDR3 protein. Found here are about 500,000 distinct CDR3 sequences, less than 30% of them singletons; the top ten hold under 0.8%. Sequencing used naive CD8+ T cells from blood, with Jurkat cell RNA spiked in. Documented subset: FACS-sorted CD8+CD4-CCR7+CD45RA+ naive T cells. These receptors all come from a human donor in good health. Some libraries in this study had Jurkat cell RNA spiked in.

CDR3 in amino acids: CAWSSPGTNYEQYF. The CDR3 nucleotides read TGTGCCTGGAGTTCGCCGGGAACCAACTACGAGCAGTACTTC. V and J are TRBV30 and TRBJ2-7, with D possibly TRBD2 on 5 matching bases. CDR1 is GTSNPN, CDR2 SVGIG, per germline (reference sequence). Trimming took 2 bases from V and 3 from J, leaving 14 bases between them. CDR3 length equals 14 residues.

V is TRBV2 and J is TRBJ2-3, with a tentative D call TRBD2 (6 bases). The length of the CDR3 is 15 residues. The V gene's germline CDR1 is SNHLY and CDR2 FYNNEI. V lost 5 bases and J lost 3, with 15 bases in between. The DNA for the CDR3 is TGTGCCAGCAGTCCCCTCGCGGGGAAAACAGATACGCAGTATTTT. Protein: CASSPLAGKTDTQYF.